The 21 T cell receptor beta chains below come from one sample, sequenced in a study of T cells in Graves' hyperthyroidism and ophthalmopathy (dated by TCRdb to between 2018 and 2021). Library method: multiplex PCR. Reads for this sample came from an Illumina HiSeq 2000. The TCR beta CDR3 regions were amplified from the RNA transcripts. A first-round RT-PCR of the TCR CDR3 used the HTBI primer set with the Qiagen OneStep RT-PCR kit. TCRdb reprocessed the public reads (quality trimming at Q25 with fastp, clone calling with MiXCR) and kept in-frame beta chains. Every CDR3 protein is listed once, alongside the most common genes and DNA of its rows. In this sample the table shows nearly 750,000 distinct CDR3 sequences, 30% to 40% of which occur a single time. Less than 40% of the sample rests with the top ten. What was sequenced was blood. The receptors derive from a woman between 35 and 50 years old with Graves' hyperthyroidism.

In its sample, this clonotype was seen many times. This chain uses TRBV7-2 with TRBJ2-7, with D perhaps matching TRBD2 (6 bases). CDR1 is SGHTA, CDR2 FQGNSA, per germline. The CDR3 has 13 amino acids. The V end lost 11 bases, the J end lost 3 bases, and 17 bases lay between the germline ends. In nucleotides, the CDR3 is TGTGCCGCAGCGACGGGGGTAGGCTACGAGCAGTACTTC. Protein product: CAAATGVGYEQYF.

A few counts support this clonotype. V gene TRBV2 combines with J gene TRBJ2-3, with D perhaps TRBD1 or TRBD2 (5 bases each). CDR3 length: 14 amino acids. V was shortened by 7 bases and J by 0 bases, with 11 bases between the two germline ends. CDR1 SNHLY and CDR2 FYNNEI come from the germline V gene. CDR3: CASKRGSSTDTQYF. The CDR3, as DNA: TGTGCCAGCAAGAGGGGTAGTAGCACAGATACGCAGTATTTT.

This clonotype was recorded many times. V is TRBV10-2 and J is TRBJ2-2; possible D gene TRBD2, 6 bases. The CDR3 totals 12 residues. V lost 11 bases to trimming and J lost 7 bases, with 14 bases between them. The germline gives CDR1 WSHSY, CDR2 SAAADI. The CDR3 protein is CAGGLDIGELFF. DNA for the CDR3: TGCGCCGGAGGGTTAGACATCGGGGAGCTGTTTTTT.

In its sample, this clonotype was seen a few times. CDR3 sequence: CASSSPPGTGRNTIYF. CDR3 sequence (DNA): TGTGCCAGCAGCTCACCCCCAGGGACTGGTAGAAACACCATATATTTT. The chain combines TRBV7-9 with TRBJ1-3, with D possibly being TRBD1 (5 bases). The CDR3 consists of 16 residues. CDR1 and CDR2 (germline): SEHNR, FQNEAQ (reference sequence). The V end lost 4 bases, the J end lost 5 bases, and 18 bases lay between the germline ends.

Worth noting for this clonotype: This sequence may be a read error, since a much larger clone differs from it by one base. V is TRBV4-2 and J is TRBJ1-1, with no clear D. Germline-derived CDR1 and CDR2 are LGHNA and YNFKEQ. The CDR3 runs 17 residues. V gave up 4 bases and J gave up 0 bases, with 18 bases separating them. CDR3 coding DNA: TGTGCCAGCAGCCGACTCGGGGTATCCCTTTTGAACACTGAAGCTTTCTTT. It codes for CASSRLGVSLLNTEAFF.

This clonotype was observed a handful of times. One base away lies a much larger clone, so this may be a sequencing read error. The V call is TRBV7-9, the J call TRBJ1-2; D call uncertain. Germline values: CDR1 SEHNR, CDR2 FQNEAQ (reference sequence). The CDR3 sequence is 12 residues long. The CDR3 nucleotides are TGTGCCAGCAGCTGGCGGGAGGATGGCCACACCTTC. This sequence encodes CASSWREDGHTF.

This clonotype occurred a few times. The chain combines TRBV7-9 with TRBJ2-2; 8 bases agree with TRBD1. This CDR3 is 17 amino acids long. CDR1 and CDR2 (germline): SEHNR, FQNEAQ (reference sequence). Unmatched junction bases numbered 10, after V lost 4 bases and J lost 3 bases. CDR3 coding DNA: TGTGCCAGCAGCTCCTACCCGGACAGGGCAGACACCGGGGAGCTGTTTTTT. Amino acid sequence: CASSSYPDRADTGELFF.

The chain combines TRBV11-3 with TRBJ2-2; D remains ambiguous. V shed 4 bases and J shed 0 bases, with 9 bases lying between them. The CDR3 is 15 amino acids. Germline CDR1 reads SGHNT; CDR2 reads YENEEA. The chain's CDR3 is CASSYLTSNTGELFF. In DNA form, the CDR3 reads TGTGCCAGCAGCTACCTCACCTCGAACACCGGGGAGCTGTTTTTT.

This clonotype occurred a few times. CDR3: CASSHDWDGYTF. The CDR3 nucleotides are TGTGCCAGCAGCCATGACTGGGATGGCTACACCTTC. J is TRBJ1-2 and V is TRBV14, with D unclear. This CDR3 region has 12 residues. V shed 3 bases and J shed 6 bases, with 8 bases lying between them. CDR1 is SGHDN and CDR2 is FVKESK in the germline V gene.

This clonotype appeared a single time. The chain is built from TRBV9 and TRBJ1-1, with D unresolved. Germline V gives CDR1 SGDLS, CDR2 YYNGEE. This CDR3 spans 14 amino acids. Between the trimmed V and J ends, which lost 4 bases and 3 bases, there was a span of 13 bases. This CDR3 reads CASSPLGEYTEAFF. DNA of the CDR3: TGTGCCAGCAGCCCTCTGGGTGAGTACACTGAAGCTTTCTTT. Full variable domain (missing parts from reference TRBV9 and TRBJ1-1): DSGVTQTPKHLITATGQRVTLRCSPRSGDLSVYWYQQSLDQGLQFLIQYYNGEERAKGNILERFSAQQFPDLHSELNLSSLELGDSALYFCASSPLGEYTEAFFGQGTRLTVV.

The CDR3 loop reads CASSLGAGPGGELFF. In DNA, the CDR3 is TGTGCCAGCAGCCTGGGGGCCGGCCCGGGAGGGGAACTGTTTTTT. The chain combines TRBV5-8 with TRBJ1-4, with D tentatively TRBD1 (6 bases). V was clipped by 4 bases and J by 12 bases, with 22 bases between them. CDR3 size: 15 residues. Germline lookup yields CDR1 SGHTS and CDR2 YDEGEE.

This sequence joins TRBV4-3 and TRBJ1-5; D remains ambiguous. V lost 2 bases to trimming and J lost 4 bases, with 6 bases between them. CDR1 LGHNA and CDR2 YSLEER come from the germline V gene. The CDR3 consists of 13 residues. The DNA for the CDR3 is TGCGCCAGCAGCCAATTCGATAATCAGCCCCAGCATTTT. It is translated as CASSQFDNQPQHF.

This clonotype was found many times. This sequence joins TRBV7-9 and TRBJ1-2; D is undetermined. The V end was cut by 3 bases, the J end by 0 bases, with 14 bases between. In germline, CDR1 is SEHNR, CDR2 FQNEAQ (reference sequence). The length of the CDR3 is 16 residues. The CDR3 loop is CASSLAESGPNYGYTF. The CDR3 bases are TGTGCCAGCAGCTTGGCGGAGTCAGGCCCTAACTATGGCTACACCTTC.

This clonotype has a count of ten or more. V is TRBV7-2 and J is TRBJ1-5, with no clear D. Trimming stripped 5 bases from V and 5 bases from J, with 13 bases between. From germline, CDR1 is SGHTA and CDR2 FQGNSA. The CDR3 is made up of 14 amino acids. CDR3: CASSQTGGDQPQHF. CDR3 nucleotide sequence: TGTGCCAGCAGCCAGACGGGCGGGGATCAGCCCCAGCATTTT.

The chain joins TRBV7-9 to TRBJ1-2; D is ambiguous. The V gene's germline CDR1 is SEHNR and CDR2 FQNEAQ (reference sequence). The CDR3 length is 15 residues. V lost 5 bases and J lost 2, with 15 bases in between. The CDR3 DNA sequence: TGTGCCAGCAGCAAACGAGGCGGGGAGAACTATGGCTACACCTTC. The encoded protein is CASSKRGGENYGYTF.

The chain couples TRBV20-1 to TRBJ2-2, with D tentatively TRBD2 (6 bases). Looked up from germline, CDR1 is DFQATT and CDR2 is SNEGSKA (reference sequence). V lost 1 base and J 2 bases, leaving 14 bases between the germline ends. The CDR3 has 16 residues. The CDR3 DNA reads TGCAGTGCTAGAGGGGACGGGAGTAGTAACACCGGGGAGCTGTTTTTT. Translated, it gives CSARGDGSSNTGELFF.

Notes on this clonotype: Relative to the germline gene, one junction end is altered; a read error may explain this. Here the CDR3 reads CASSYRLAGYTGELFF. The CDR3 region has the DNA TGTGCCAGCAGTTACCGCCTAGCGGGGTACACCGGGGAGCTGTTTTTT. V is TRBV10-3 and J is TRBJ2-2; 9 positions agree with TRBD2. Germline V gene lookup returns CDR1 ENHRY and CDR2 SYGVKD. The CDR3 covers 16 residues.

Worth noting for this clonotype: At one boundary the junction diverges from the germline segment, which might be a read error. This rearrangement joins TRBV7-9 to TRBJ2-5; no clear D gene. The germline V gene encodes CDR1 SEHNR and CDR2 FQNEAQ (reference sequence). CDR3 size: 15 residues. The CDR3 DNA reads TGTGCCGGCAGCTTGGGGTGGCTGGGAAAGGAGACCCAGTACTTC. It is translated as CAGSLGWLGKETQYF.

Concerning this clonotype itself: It may be a read error: a sequence one base away is much more abundant. The rearrangement joins TRBV10-3 to TRBJ1-5; no clear D gene. The CDR3 is 14 amino acids. Germline CDR1 reads ENHRY; CDR2 reads SYGVKD. The CDR3 bases are TGTGCCATCAGTGAGGCCGGTGGAAATCAGCCCCGGCATTTT. Translated: CAISEAGGNQPRHF.

This clonotype was seen a handful of times. The V and J genes are TRBV6-5 and TRBJ2-5, with no clear D. V lost 4 bases and J 7 bases, leaving 16 bases between the germline ends. Germline-derived CDR1 and CDR2 are MNHEY and SVGAGI. This CDR3 is built from 14 residues. For the CDR3, the DNA is TGTGCCAGCAGTTCGCCGGCCCCCGTGGGGACCCAGTACTTC. It encodes CASSSPAPVGTQYF.

The chain is built from TRBV19 and TRBJ1-1; 7 bases fit TRBD1. Germline CDR1 LNHDA, CDR2 SQIVND (reference sequence). This CDR3 spans 12 amino acids. Germline trimming cut 6 bases from V and 10 bases from J; bases unmatched to any gene: 8. Written as DNA, the CDR3 is TGTGCCAGTAGACTTACGGCAGGGGGAGCTTTCTTT. It yields the protein CASRLTAGGAFF.